A single sample gave rise to the 21 T cell receptor beta chains below, sequenced in a study of T cell responses to AZD1222 COVID-19 vaccine listed by TCRdb under 2021. Library prep was done by the immunoSEQ multiplex PCR assay. Held by TCRdb, this immuneACCESS table contains in-frame sequences only and omits some clones. Under half of the omission traces to an unresolved V gene where checked; the cause of the rest is unknown. The sample contains 100,000 or so clones, just under 90% of them found a single time. The ten largest clonotypes hold 10% to 15% of the sample. In the paper's terms, the time point label means: baseline before first vaccination. The material was peripheral blood, obtained on day 0 of AZD1222 vaccination. The receptor set was obtained from an adult in good health.

The V gene is TRBV12-3 or TRBV12-4, the J gene TRBJ1-2; D remains unclear. V lost 7 bases and J 8 bases, leaving 17 bases between the germline ends. CDR3 length: 13 residues. This chain's CDR3 is CASTLGGLGGYTF. CDR3 nucleotides: TGTGCCAGCACCCTCGGAGGGTTGGGAGGCTACACCTTC.

The rearrangement links TRBV13 to TRBJ1-1; TRBD1 matches at 9 bases. The CDR3 totals 13 residues. Germline CDR1 and CDR2: PRHDT and FYEKMQ (reference sequence). V dropped 5 bases and J dropped 6; count of bases not matched to a gene: 4. The CDR3 loop reads CASSLGQGAEAFF. CDR3 nucleotides: TGTGCCAGCAGCCTGGGACAGGGTGCTGAAGCTTTCTTT.

The genes are TRBV28 and TRBJ1-1; no clear D. The V end lost 8 bases, the J end lost 7 bases, and 14 bases lay between the germline ends. The V gene's germline CDR1 is MDHEN and CDR2 SYDVKM. This CDR3 region has 12 residues. DNA of the CDR3: TGTGCCAGCCGCCTACGGCGGAGTGAAGCTTTCTTT. It is translated as CASRLRRSEAFF.

The CDR3: CASSQVAGLAKTQYF. The CDR3 bases are TGTGCCAGCAGCCAAGTAGCGGGACTAGCGAAGACCCAGTACTTC. The chain has TRBV3-1 (or the pseudogene TRBV3-2) and TRBJ2-5; 10 nucleotides match TRBD2. This CDR3 has 15 amino acids. V shed 1 base and J 6 bases; nucleotides not matched to a gene: 5. Looked up from germline, CDR1 is LGHDT and CDR2 is YNNKEL (reference sequence).

The chain recombines TRBV14 with TRBJ2-1; D tentatively reads TRBD1 or TRBD2 (5 bases each). Germline CDR1 and CDR2: SGHDN and FVKESK. Trimming took 1 base from V and 3 from J, leaving 19 bases between them. The CDR3 has 18 residues. The CDR3 DNA is TGTGCCAGCAGCCAAGGTCCCCGGCAGGGAGAGTTCTACAATGAGCAGTTCTTC. Protein product: CASSQGPRQGEFYNEQFF.

The V call is TRBV5-4, the J call TRBJ1-2, with D possibly being TRBD1 (5 bases). The V gene's germline CDR1 is SGHNT and CDR2 YYREEE (reference sequence). There are 13 residues in the CDR3. V was clipped by 0 bases and J by 6 bases, with 9 bases between them. The CDR3 reads CASSLAAGNGYTF. In nucleotides, the CDR3 is TGTGCCAGCAGCTTGGCCGCAGGGAATGGCTACACCTTC. Full variable domain (remainder filled in from reference TRBV5-4 and TRBJ1-2): ETGVTQSPTHLIKTRGQQVTLRCSSQSGHNTVSWYQQALGQGPQFIFQYYREEENGRGNFPPRFSGLQFPNYSSELNVNALELDDSALYLCASSLAAGNGYTFGSGTRLTVV.

CDR3 residues: CASSQDIGRGWGNTIYF. In DNA, the CDR3 is TGCGCCAGCAGCCAAGATATTGGCAGGGGATGGGGTAACACCATATATTTT. V and J are TRBV4-3 and TRBJ1-3; TRBD1 is a possible D gene (6 bases). The CDR3 runs 17 residues. Trimming took off 0 bases at V and 7 bases at J, with 19 bases between the two ends. Germline values: CDR1 LGHNA, CDR2 YSLEER.

The rearrangement links TRBV7-9 to TRBJ2-2; D is undetermined. V dropped 5 bases and J dropped 2 bases, with 6 bases sitting between them. CDR1 is SEHNR, CDR2 FQNEAQ, per germline (reference sequence). The CDR3 has 13 residues. CDR3 in DNA: TGTGCCAGCAGCCAGATCAACACCGGGGAGCTGTTTTTT. Encoded protein: CASSQINTGELFF.

CDR3 nucleotides: TGCAGTGCTACCCTCTATTCTGAAGCTTTCTTT. Translation gives CSATLYSEAFF. The J gene is TRBJ1-1, the V gene TRBV20-1, with unresolved D. Trimming took 4 bases from V and 6 from J, leaving 9 bases between them. This CDR3 contains 11 residues. CDR1 is DFQATT, CDR2 SNEGSKA, per germline (reference sequence).

The chain couples TRBV7-9 to TRBJ1-5, with D uncertain. Germline-derived CDR1 and CDR2 are SEHNR and FQNEAQ (reference sequence). Trimming removed 5 bases from V and 2 bases from J, with 10 bases in between. This CDR3 comprises 14 residues. The CDR3 sequence: CASSKGSGNQPQHF. The CDR3 DNA reads as TGTGCCAGCAGCAAAGGGTCTGGCAATCAGCCCCAGCATTTT.

The chain recombines TRBV28 with TRBJ2-7; no definite D call. Trimming removed 4 bases from V and 2 bases from J, with 9 bases in between. The CDR3 is 13 residues long. Germline V gene data show CDR1 as MDHEN and CDR2 as SYDVKM. In DNA form, the CDR3 reads TGTGCCAGCAGTTCCAGCCTAACCTACGAGCAGTACTTC. As protein: CASSSSLTYEQYF.

The chain links TRBV6-2 or TRBV6-3 to TRBJ1-2; TRBD1 agrees at 8 bases. The V and J ends lost 5 bases and 5 bases, in that order; junction bases with no gene match: 7. Germline CDR1 reads MNHEY; CDR2 reads SVGEGT. The CDR3 covers 14 residues. This CDR3 reads CASSNRQGRYGYTF. CDR3 DNA: TGTGCCAGCAGTAACCGACAGGGGAGGTATGGCTACACCTTC.

The CDR3 sequence is CASSPRHSRETQYF. The CDR3 bases are TGTGCCAGCAGCCCGAGGCACAGTCGGGAGACCCAGTACTTC. This sequence joins TRBV3-1 (or the pseudogene TRBV3-2) and TRBJ2-5; no definite D call. V lost 4 bases and J 5 bases, leaving 14 bases between the germline ends. CDR3 size: 14 residues. The V gene's germline CDR1 is LGHDT and CDR2 YNNKEL (reference sequence).

The genes are TRBV5-4 and TRBJ1-1, with D maybe TRBD1 (5 bases). From germline, CDR1 is SGHNT and CDR2 YYREEE (reference sequence). The CDR3 runs to 14 residues. V was shortened by 0 bases and J by 6 bases, with 12 bases between the two germline ends. The CDR3 sequence: CASSLGGTTAEAFF. The DNA of the CDR3 is TGTGCCAGCAGCTTGGGGGGGACTACCGCTGAAGCTTTCTTT.

The chain is built from TRBV7-2 and TRBJ2-7; D gene uncertain. CDR1 is SGHTA and CDR2 is FQGNSA in the germline V gene. The ends were cut back, 1 base at V and 0 bases at J, with 13 bases in the middle. CDR3 size: 16 residues. CDR3 amino acids: CASSLVFRGSSYEQYF. The CDR3 DNA follows: TGTGCCAGCAGCTTAGTTTTCCGCGGCAGCTCCTACGAGCAGTACTTC.

In this sample, this clone turned up once. The chain recombines TRBV5-1 with TRBJ1-4; 10 bases map to TRBD1. This CDR3 has 14 amino acids. In germline, CDR1 is SGHRS, CDR2 YFSETQ. After removal of 6 bases from V and 7 bases from J, the junction contained 6 bases not matched to a gene. The CDR3 DNA reads TGCGCCAGCACCCGGGGGACAGGGGCTGAAAAACTGTTTTTT. Translating gives CASTRGTGAEKLFF.

This clone was seen a single time. V usage is TRBV3-1 (or the pseudogene TRBV3-2) and J usage is TRBJ1-2, with 7 bases fitting TRBD1. This CDR3 region has 13 residues. The V and J ends lost 4 bases and 7 bases, in that order; junction bases with no gene match: 6. Germline V gene lookup returns CDR1 LGHDT and CDR2 YNNKEL (reference sequence). The CDR3 is CASSPGTEAGYTF. The CDR3 DNA sequence: TGTGCCAGCAGCCCGGGGACAGAGGCTGGCTACACCTTC.

The rearrangement joins TRBV15 to TRBJ2-1; D is possibly TRBD1 (6 bases). This CDR3 is 13 amino acids long. Germline loops: CDR1 LNHNV, CDR2 YYDKDF (reference sequence). V was pared by 0 bases and J by 13 bases, with 13 bases between. The chain's CDR3 is CATSRDKGTKQFF. The CDR3 DNA reads TGTGCCACCAGCAGAGATAAGGGGACAAAACAGTTCTTC.

The chain couples TRBV19 to TRBJ1-1; 8 bases fit TRBD1. The ends lost 6 bases at V and 2 bases at J; junction bases unmatched: 5. The CDR3 has 14 amino acids. Germline CDR1 is LNHDA and CDR2 is SQIVND (reference sequence). The DNA of the CDR3 is TGTGCCAGTAGCCCGGGACAGGCTAACACTGAAGCTTTCTTT. Encoded protein: CASSPGQANTEAFF.

The chain couples TRBV11-3 to TRBJ2-1, with D perhaps TRBD1 or TRBD2 (5 bases each). The CDR3 consists of 16 residues. CDR1 is SGHNT and CDR2 is YENEEA in the germline V gene. Trimming cost V 1 base and J 8 bases, with 18 bases left between them. The CDR3: CASSLGGAASRDEQFF. The CDR3 bases are TGTGCCAGCAGCTTAGGAGGGGCGGCTAGTCGGGATGAGCAGTTCTTC.

This clone was recorded a few times. This chain joins TRBV5-4 and TRBJ2-7; no firm D call. Germline CDR1 is SGHNT and CDR2 is YYREEE (reference sequence). The CDR3 is 13 amino acids. Trimming removed 4 bases at V and 1 base at J, with 9 bases between. The chain's CDR3 is CASSPATSYEQYF. The CDR3 DNA reads TGTGCCAGCAGCCCGGCGACTTCCTACGAGCAGTACTTC.